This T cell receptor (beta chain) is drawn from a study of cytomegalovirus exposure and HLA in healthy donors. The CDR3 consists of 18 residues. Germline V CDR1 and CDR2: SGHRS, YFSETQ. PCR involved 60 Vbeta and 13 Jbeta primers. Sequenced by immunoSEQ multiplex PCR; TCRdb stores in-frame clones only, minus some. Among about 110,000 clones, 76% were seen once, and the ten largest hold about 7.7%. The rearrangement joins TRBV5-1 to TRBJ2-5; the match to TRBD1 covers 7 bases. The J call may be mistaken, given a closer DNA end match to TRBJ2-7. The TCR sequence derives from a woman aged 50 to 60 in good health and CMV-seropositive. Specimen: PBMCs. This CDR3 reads CASSLAGGQPRGSYEQYF. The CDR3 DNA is TGCGCCAGCAGCTTGGCAGGGGGACAGCCCCGGGGCTCCTACGAGCAGTACTTC.